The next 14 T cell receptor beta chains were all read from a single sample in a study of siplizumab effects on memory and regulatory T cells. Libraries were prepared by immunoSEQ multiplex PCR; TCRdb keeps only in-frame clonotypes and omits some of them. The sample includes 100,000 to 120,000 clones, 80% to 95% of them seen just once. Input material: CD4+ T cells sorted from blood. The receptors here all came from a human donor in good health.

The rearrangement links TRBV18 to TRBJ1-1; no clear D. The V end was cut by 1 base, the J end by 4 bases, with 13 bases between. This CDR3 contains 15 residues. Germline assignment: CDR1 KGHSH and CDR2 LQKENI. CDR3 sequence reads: CASSPLSGVATEAFF. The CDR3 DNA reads TGTGCCAGCTCACCACTCTCAGGAGTTGCCACTGAAGCTTTCTTT.

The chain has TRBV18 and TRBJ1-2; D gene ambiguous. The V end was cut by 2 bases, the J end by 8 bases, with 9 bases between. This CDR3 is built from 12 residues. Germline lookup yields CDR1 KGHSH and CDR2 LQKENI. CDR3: CASSPYAGGYTF. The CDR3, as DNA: TGTGCCAGCTCACCATATGCGGGGGGCTACACCTTC.

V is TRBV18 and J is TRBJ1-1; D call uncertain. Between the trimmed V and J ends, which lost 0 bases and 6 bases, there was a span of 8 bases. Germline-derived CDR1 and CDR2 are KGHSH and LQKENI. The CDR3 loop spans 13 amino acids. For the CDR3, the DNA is TGTGCCAGCTCACCACCGGAGGGTCCTGAAGCTTTCTTT. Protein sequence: CASSPPEGPEAFF.

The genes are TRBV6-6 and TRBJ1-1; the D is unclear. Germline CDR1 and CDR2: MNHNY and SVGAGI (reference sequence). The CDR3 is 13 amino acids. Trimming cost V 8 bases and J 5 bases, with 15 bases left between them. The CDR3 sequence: CASSPPLLTEAFF. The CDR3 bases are TGTGCCAGCTCCCCCCCCCTATTGACTGAAGCTTTCTTT.

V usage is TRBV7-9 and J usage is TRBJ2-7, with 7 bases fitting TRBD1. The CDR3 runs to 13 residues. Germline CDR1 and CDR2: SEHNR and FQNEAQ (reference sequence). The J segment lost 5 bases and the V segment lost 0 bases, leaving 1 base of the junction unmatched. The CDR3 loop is CASSLAGTDEQYF. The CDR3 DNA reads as TGTGCCAGCAGCTTAGCAGGGACAGACGAGCAGTACTTC.

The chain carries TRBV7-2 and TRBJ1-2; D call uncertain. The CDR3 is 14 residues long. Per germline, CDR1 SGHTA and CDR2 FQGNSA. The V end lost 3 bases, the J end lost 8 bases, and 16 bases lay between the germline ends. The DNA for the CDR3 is TGTGCCAGCAGCTTTCTGACATCCCCCGGCGGCTACACCTTC. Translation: CASSFLTSPGGYTF.

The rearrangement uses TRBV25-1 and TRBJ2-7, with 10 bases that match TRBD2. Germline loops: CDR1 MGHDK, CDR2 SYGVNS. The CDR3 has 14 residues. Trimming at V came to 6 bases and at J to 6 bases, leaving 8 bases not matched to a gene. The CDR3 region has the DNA TGTGCCAGCAGAGGACTAGCGGTATTCGGCGAGCAGTACTTC. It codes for CASRGLAVFGEQYF.

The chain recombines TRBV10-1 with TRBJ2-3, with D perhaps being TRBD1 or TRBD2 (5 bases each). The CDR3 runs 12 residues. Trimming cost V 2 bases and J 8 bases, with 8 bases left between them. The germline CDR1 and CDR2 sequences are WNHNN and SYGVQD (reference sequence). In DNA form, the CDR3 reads TGCGCCAGCAGTGAGACTGGGGGTACGCAGTATTTT. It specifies CASSETGGTQYF.

The CDR3 sequence is CASRALAGGTDTQYF. CDR3 sequence (DNA): TGTGCCAGCAGGGCGCTAGCGGGGGGCACAGATACGCAGTATTTT. The chain employs TRBV27 and TRBJ2-3; 10 bases agree with TRBD2. V shed 6 bases, J shed 1 base, and the junction held 4 bases outside the gene matches. The CDR3 loop spans 15 amino acids. CDR1 and CDR2 (germline): MNHEY, SMNVEV (reference sequence).

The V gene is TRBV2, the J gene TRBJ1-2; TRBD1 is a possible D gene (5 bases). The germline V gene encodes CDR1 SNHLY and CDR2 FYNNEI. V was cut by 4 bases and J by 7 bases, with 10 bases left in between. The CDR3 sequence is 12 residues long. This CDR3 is CASSVRGTGYTF. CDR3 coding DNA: TGTGCCAGCAGTGTGAGGGGTACTGGCTACACCTTC.

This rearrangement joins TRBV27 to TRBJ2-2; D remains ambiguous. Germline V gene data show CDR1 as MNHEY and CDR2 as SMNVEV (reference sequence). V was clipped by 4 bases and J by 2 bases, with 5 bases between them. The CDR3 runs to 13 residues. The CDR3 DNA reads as TGTGCCAGCAGTTCGGCTAACACCGGGGAGCTGTTTTTT. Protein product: CASSSANTGELFF.

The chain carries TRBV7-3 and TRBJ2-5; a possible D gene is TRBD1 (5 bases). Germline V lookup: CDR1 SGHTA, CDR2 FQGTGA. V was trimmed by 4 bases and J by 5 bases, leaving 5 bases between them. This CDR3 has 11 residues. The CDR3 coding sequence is TGTGCCAGCAGCTCAGGGGAGACCCAGTACTTC. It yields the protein CASSSGETQYF.

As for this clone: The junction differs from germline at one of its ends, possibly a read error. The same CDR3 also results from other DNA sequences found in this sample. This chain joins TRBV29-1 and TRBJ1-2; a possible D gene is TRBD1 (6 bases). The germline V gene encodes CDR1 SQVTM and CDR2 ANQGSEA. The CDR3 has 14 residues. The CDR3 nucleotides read TGCAGCGTTGAAGGAAGTTGGGGGGCGGGTGGCTACACCTTT. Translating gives CSVEGSWGAGGYTF.

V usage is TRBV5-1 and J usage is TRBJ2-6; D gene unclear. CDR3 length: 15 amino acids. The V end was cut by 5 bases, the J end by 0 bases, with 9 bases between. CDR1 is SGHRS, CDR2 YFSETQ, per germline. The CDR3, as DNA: TGCGCCAGCAGTGCCAGATCCTCTGGGGCCAACGTCCTGACTTTC. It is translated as CASSARSSGANVLTF. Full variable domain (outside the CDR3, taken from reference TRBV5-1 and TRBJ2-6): KAGVTQTPRYLIKTRGQQVTLSCSPISGHRSVSWYQQTPGQGLQFLFEYFSETQRNKGNFPGRFSGRQFSNSRSEMNVSTLELGDSALYLCASSARSSGANVLTFGAGSRLTVL.